This TCR beta chain was retrieved from a study of T cells in Graves' hyperthyroidism and ophthalmopathy. TCR beta CDR3 region amplification was performed from RNA transcripts. When the TCR CDR3 underwent first-round RT-PCR, the HTBI primer set was used. One entry per CDR3 protein, called by TCRdb with MiXCR from the multiplex PCR reads. The sample lists about 290,000 distinct CDR3 sequences; over 15% were seen once. If no ophthalmopathy progression occurred within 18 months, Graves' hyperthyroidism was stable. Sequenced input: blood. The receptor comes from a man aged 25 to 40 with Graves' hyperthyroidism.

CDR3 DNA sequence: TGTGCCACCTCCGGGGGGGCTGTCGGGGAGCTGTTTTTT. Amino acid sequence: CATSGGAVGELFF. This sequence joins TRBV24-1 and TRBJ2-2; 8 positions match TRBD2. The trim removed 9 bases at V and 7 bases at J, leaving 6 bases unmatched. Per the germline V gene, CDR1 is KGHDR and CDR2 is SFDVKD. The CDR3 totals 13 residues.